This TCR beta chain was observed in a study of shared clonotypes between healthy human individuals. The repertoire was sequenced with immunoSEQ multiplex PCR; TCRdb's copy has only in-frame clones and lacks some. The data hold around 700,000 clones, with about three quarters observed a single time. This clonotype was obtained from a woman aged 25 to 39 in good health. The specimen was memory CD4+ T cells sorted from blood. The subset is: CD45RA-negative fraction.

The CDR3 is CSDESYTF. The CDR3 DNA reads TGCAGCGATGAGAGCTACACCTTC. This chain connects TRBV29-1 to TRBJ1-2; D gene uncertain. With 7 bases removed from V and 9 bases from J, the gap between germline ends came to 6 bases. Germline V gives CDR1 SQVTM, CDR2 ANQGSEA. This CDR3 contains 8 residues.